Listed below are T cell receptor beta chains from one sample, sequenced in a study of T cells in Graves' hyperthyroidism and ophthalmopathy. TCRdb processed the multiplex PCR reads anew with MiXCR; each CDR3 protein has one entry. The table has hundreds of thousands of distinct CDR3 sequences, about 12% seen once. Sequenced material: blood. The receptors come from a young woman with Graves' hyperthyroidism. CDR3s include the opening cysteine and the closing phenylalanine or tryptophan. A D gene is named only where the DNA matches it firmly. Not every row has a clone size; where given, it reads once, few, many or a size class.

J: TRBJ1-6; V: TRBV3-1; size: many; D: NA; CDR3: CASSQGTSPLHF; DNA: TGTGCCAGCAGCCAGGGAACTTCACCCCTCCACTTT
J: TRBJ2-1; V: TRBV20-1; size: NA; D: TRBD2; CDR3: CSASRPSGGAVQFF; DNA: TGCAGTGCTAGTCGGCCTAGCGGGGGGGCCGTGCAGTTCTTC
J: TRBJ2-5; V: TRBV7-2; size: many; D: NA; CDR3: CASSLDGTPTRTQYF; DNA: TGTGCCAGCAGCTTGGACGGGACTCCCACCAGGACCCAGTACTTC
J: TRBJ2-7; V: TRBV6-2/TRBV6-3; size: many; D: NA; CDR3: CASSFQGTGAYEQYF; DNA: TGTGCCAGCAGTTTTCAGGGGACTGGAGCCTACGAGCAGTACTTC
J: TRBJ2-1; V: TRBV3-1; size: many; D: NA; CDR3: CASSHLNEQFF; DNA: TGTGCCAGCAGCCATCTAAATGAGCAGTTCTTC
J: TRBJ2-7; V: TRBV12-3/TRBV12-4; size: many; D: TRBD1; CDR3: CASGDRAHEQYF; DNA: TGTGCCAGCGGGGACAGGGCCCACGAGCAGTACTTC
J: TRBJ2-5; V: TRBV5-1; size: NA; D: NA; CDR3: CASSPMNYPRYF; DNA: TGCGCCAGCAGCCCGATGAACTACCCTCGGTACTTC
J: TRBJ1-2; V: TRBV18; size: many; D: NA; CDR3: CASSPGGKITYTF; DNA: TGTGCCAGCTCACCGGGGGGGAAAATCACCTACACCTTC
J: TRBJ2-7; V: TRBV7-9; size: many; D: NA; CDR3: CASSLAGVKYEQYF; DNA: TGTGCCAGCAGCTTAGCGGGAGTTAAGTACGAGCAGTACTTC
J: TRBJ2-7; V: TRBV28; size: few; D: NA; CDR3: CASTRVPYEQYF; DNA: TGTGCCAGCACGAGGGTTCCCTACGAGCAGTACTTC
J: TRBJ1-1; V: TRBV20-1; size: many; D: NA; CDR3: CSAPGLGDTEAFF; DNA: TGCAGTGCGCCGGGACTTGGGGACACTGAAGCTTTCTTT
J: TRBJ2-2; V: TRBV20-1; size: many; D: NA; CDR3: CSARDPGMDTGELFF; DNA: TGCAGTGCTAGAGACCCGGGAATGGACACCGGGGAGCTGTTTTTT
J: TRBJ2-3; V: TRBV10-3; size: NA; D: TRBD2; CDR3: CAISATGTSGGTDTQYF; DNA: TGTGCCATCAGTGCAACCGGGACTAGCGGGGGCACAGATACGCAGTATTTT
J: TRBJ1-4; V: TRBV29-1; size: few; D: NA; CDR3: CSVTVNEKLFF; DNA: TGCAGCGTAACTGTCAATGAAAAACTGTTTTTT
J: TRBJ2-1; V: TRBV28; size: many; D: NA; CDR3: CASSLSLGFSYNEQFF; DNA: TGTGCCAGCAGTTTATCCCTGGGATTTTCCTACAATGAGCAGTTCTTC
J: TRBJ2-3; V: TRBV7-3; size: NA; D: TRBD2; CDR3: CASRPSGGWSDTQYF; DNA: TGTGCCAGCAGACCGTCGGGGGGATGGTCAGATACGCAGTATTTT
J: TRBJ2-7; V: TRBV4-2; size: NA; D: NA; CDR3: CASSQWTSGLAEQYF; DNA: TGTGCCAGCAGCCAATGGACTTCAGGGCTAGCCGAGCAGTACTTC
J: TRBJ2-2; V: TRBV4-2; size: few; D: TRBD2; CDR3: CASSRPLAGGPGELFF; DNA: TGTGCCAGCAGCCGCCCACTAGCGGGGGGGCCAGGGGAGCTGTTTTTT